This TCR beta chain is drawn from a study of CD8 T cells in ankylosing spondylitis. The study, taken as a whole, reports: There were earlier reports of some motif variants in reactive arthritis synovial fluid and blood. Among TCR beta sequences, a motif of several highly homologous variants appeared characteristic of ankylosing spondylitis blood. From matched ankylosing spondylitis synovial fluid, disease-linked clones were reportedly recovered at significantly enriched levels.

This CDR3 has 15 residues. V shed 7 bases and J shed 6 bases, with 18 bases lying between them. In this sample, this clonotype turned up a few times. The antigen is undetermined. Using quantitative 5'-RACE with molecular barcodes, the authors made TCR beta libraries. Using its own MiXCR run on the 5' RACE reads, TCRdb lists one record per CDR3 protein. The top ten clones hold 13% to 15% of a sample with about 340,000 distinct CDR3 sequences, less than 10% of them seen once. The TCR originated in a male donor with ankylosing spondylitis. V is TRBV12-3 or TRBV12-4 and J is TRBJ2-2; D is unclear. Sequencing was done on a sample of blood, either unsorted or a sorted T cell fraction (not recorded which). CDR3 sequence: CASNPGPRGAGELFF. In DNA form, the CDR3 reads TGTGCCAGCAATCCCGGGCCCCGTGGGGCCGGGGAGCTGTTTTTT.